This is a list of T cell receptor beta chains from one sample in a study of immune heterogeneity within non-small cell lung tumors. Each CDR3 protein gets one entry after TCRdb re-called the multiplex PCR reads with MiXCR. Among about 15,000 distinct CDR3 sequences listed, roughly 29% were seen once. Sequencing was performed on lung tumor tissue. The receptors here all came from a man in his forties or fifties with non-small cell lung cancer. Each CDR3 is given with its conserved first and last residue. A D gene is named only where the DNA matches it firmly. The size field is filled for only some rows; it gives once, few, many or a size class.

v_call,d_call,cdr3_length,j_call,clone_size,cdr3_aa,cdr3_nt
TRBV11-2,TRBD2,15,TRBJ2-7,.,CASSLEGGSNHERYF,TGTGCCAGCAGCTTAGAGGGCGGGAGTAACCACGAGCGGTACTTC
TRBV12-3/TRBV12-4,.,16,TRBJ2-1,medium-sized,CASSLGGRSGYNEQFF,TGTGCCAGCAGTTTGGGGGGCCGGTCGGGATACAATGAGCAGTTCTTC
TRBV18,TRBD2,18,TRBJ2-1,.,CASSAIAGDLRSYNDQFF,TGTGCCAGCTCAGCCATCGCGGGAGATCTTCGCTCCTACAATGATCAGTTCTTC
TRBV20-1,.,13,TRBJ1-1,medium-sized,CSAMWGRRTEAFF,TGCAGTGCTATGTGGGGACGGCGGACTGAAGCTTTCTTT
TRBV10-3,.,13,TRBJ1-5,many,CAISGGGEQPQHF,TGTGCCATCAGTGGGGGGGGTGAGCAGCCCCAGCATTTT
TRBV7-9,.,12,TRBJ1-1,many,CASSLQNTEAFF,TGTGCCAGCAGCTTACAGAACACTGAAGCTTTCTTT
TRBV6-1,TRBD1,14,TRBJ2-3,many,CASSHRGRTDTQYF,TGTGCCAGCAGCCACAGGGGGCGCACAGATACGCAGTATTTT
TRBV27,TRBD1,17,TRBJ1-2,many,CASSPRDSSNLNYGYTF,TGTGCCAGCAGCCCTCGGGACAGCTCCAATCTTAACTATGGCTACACCTTC
TRBV4-2,.,14,TRBJ2-7,medium-sized,CASSQRGTSYEQYF,TGTGCCAGCAGCCAAAGGGGAACTAGCTACGAGCAGTACTTC
TRBV7-8,.,12,TRBJ1-1,many,CASSLATSEAFF,TGTGCCAGCAGCTTAGCTACATCAGAAGCTTTCTTT
TRBV7-3,.,13,TRBJ2-6,.,CDSSLDGANVLTF,TGTGACAGCAGCCTGGATGGGGCCAACGTCCTGACTTTC
TRBV7-2,.,12,TRBJ1-6,many,CASSYAGSPLHF,TGTGCCAGCAGCTATGCAGGGTCACCCCTCCACTTT
TRBV28,.,12,TRBJ1-1,many,CASSFRGTEAFF,TGTGCCAGCAGTTTTCGGGGAACTGAAGCTTTCTTT
TRBV20-1,.,14,TRBJ2-7,few,CSTRDLRTSYEQYF,TGCAGTACTAGAGATCTTAGAACCTCCTACGAGCAGTACTTC
TRBV11-3,.,14,TRBJ2-5,.,CASSQGLSQETQYF,TGTGCCAGCAGCCAGGGACTCTCTCAAGAGACCCAGTACTTC
TRBV3-1,.,17,TRBJ1-1,.,CASSQEAGYMVNTEAFF,TGTGCCAGCAGCCAAGAGGCCGGGTATATGGTAAACACTGAAGCTTTCTTT
TRBV24-1,.,17,TRBJ2-5,.,CATSDHFRAGIEETQYF,TGTGCCACCAGTGACCACTTCAGGGCGGGAATTGAAGAGACCCAGTACTTC
TRBV6-1,.,12,TRBJ1-5,few,CAGAERNQPQHF,TGTGCCGGAGCTGAGAGAAATCAGCCCCAGCATTTT
TRBV18,.,16,TRBJ1-5,medium-sized,CASSPTSGQSNQPQHF,TGTGCCAGCTCACCCACGTCAGGACAGAGCAATCAGCCCCAGCATTTT
TRBV15,.,16,TRBJ2-3,many,CATTPRTQGFSDTQYF,TGTGCCACCACCCCGAGGACACAGGGTTTCTCAGATACGCAGTATTTT
TRBV12-3/TRBV12-4,TRBD2,16,TRBJ2-3,.,CASSLGPAGGPDTQYF,TGTGCCAGCAGTTTAGGGCCAGCGGGAGGACCAGATACGCAGTATTTT
TRBV28,.,15,TRBJ2-5,few,CASSPGHVSKETQYF,TGTGCCAGCAGTCCAGGACACGTCTCAAAAGAGACCCAGTACTTC
TRBV19,.,13,TRBJ1-2,many,CASSIVRAYDYTF,TGTGCCAGTAGTATTGTGAGGGCCTATGACTACACCTTC
TRBV7-9,.,15,TRBJ1-6,.,CASSDTGAGNSPLHF,TGTGCCAGCAGCGACACGGGGGCTGGCAATTCACCCCTCCACTTT
TRBV11-2,.,18,TRBJ1-3,many,CASSLRFGGDFAGNTIYF,TGTGCCAGCAGCTTAAGGTTTGGCGGGGACTTTGCTGGAAACACCATATATTTT